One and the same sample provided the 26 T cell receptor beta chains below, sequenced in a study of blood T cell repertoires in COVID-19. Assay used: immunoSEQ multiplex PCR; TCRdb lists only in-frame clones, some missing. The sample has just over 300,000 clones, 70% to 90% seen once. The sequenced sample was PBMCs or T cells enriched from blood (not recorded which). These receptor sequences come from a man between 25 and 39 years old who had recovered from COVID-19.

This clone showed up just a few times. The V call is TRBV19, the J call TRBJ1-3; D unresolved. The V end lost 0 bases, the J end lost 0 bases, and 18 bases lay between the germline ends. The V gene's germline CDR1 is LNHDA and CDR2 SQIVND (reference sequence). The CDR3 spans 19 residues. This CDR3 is CASSIDGVPPLDSGNTIYF. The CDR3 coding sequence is TGTGCCAGTAGTATAGACGGAGTGCCTCCCCTTGACTCTGGAAACACCATATATTTT.

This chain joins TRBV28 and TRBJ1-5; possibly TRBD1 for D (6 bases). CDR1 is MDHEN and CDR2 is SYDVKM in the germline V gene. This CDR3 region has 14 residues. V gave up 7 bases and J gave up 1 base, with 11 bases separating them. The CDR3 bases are TGTGCCAGCACTGCTGGACAGAGCAATCAGCCCCAGCATTTT. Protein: CASTAGQSNQPQHF.

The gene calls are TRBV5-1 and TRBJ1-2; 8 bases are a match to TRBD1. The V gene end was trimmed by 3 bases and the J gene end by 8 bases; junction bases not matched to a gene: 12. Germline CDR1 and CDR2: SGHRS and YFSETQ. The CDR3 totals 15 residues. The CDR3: CASSSTMPGGEGYTF. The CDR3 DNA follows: TGCGCCAGCAGCTCCACCATGCCAGGGGGCGAGGGCTACACCTTC.

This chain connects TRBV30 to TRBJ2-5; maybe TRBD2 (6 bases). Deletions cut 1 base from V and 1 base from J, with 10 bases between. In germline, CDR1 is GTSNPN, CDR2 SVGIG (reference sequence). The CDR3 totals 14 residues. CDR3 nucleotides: TGTGCCTGGAGTGGACTTAGCGGCCAAGAGACCCAGTACTTC. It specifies CAWSGLSGQETQYF.

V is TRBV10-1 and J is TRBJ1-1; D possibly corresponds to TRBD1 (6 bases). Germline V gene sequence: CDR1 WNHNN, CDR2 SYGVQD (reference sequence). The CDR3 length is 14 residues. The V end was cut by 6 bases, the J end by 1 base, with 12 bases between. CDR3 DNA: TGCGCCAGCAGGGCAGGGGATAAGAACACTGAAGCTTTCTTT. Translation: CASRAGDKNTEAFF.

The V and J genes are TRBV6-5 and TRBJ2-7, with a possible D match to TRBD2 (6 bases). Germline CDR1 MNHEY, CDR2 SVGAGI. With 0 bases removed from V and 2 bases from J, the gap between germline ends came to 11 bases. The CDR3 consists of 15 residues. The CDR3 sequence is CASSYSAAGTYEQYF. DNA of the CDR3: TGTGCCAGCAGTTACTCGGCGGCGGGAACCTACGAGCAGTACTTC.

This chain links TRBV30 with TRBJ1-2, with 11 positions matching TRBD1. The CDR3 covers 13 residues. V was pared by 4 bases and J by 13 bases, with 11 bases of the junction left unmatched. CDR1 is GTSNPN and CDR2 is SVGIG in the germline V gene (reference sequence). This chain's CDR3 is CAWIAGQGAGSTF. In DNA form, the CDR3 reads TGTGCCTGGATAGCAGGACAGGGGGCCGGGAGCACCTTC. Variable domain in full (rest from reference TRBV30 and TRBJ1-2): SQTIHQWPATLVQPVGSPLSLECTVEGTSNPNLYWYRQAAGRGLQLLFYSVGIGQISSEVPQNLSASRPQDRQFILSSKKLLLSDSGFYLCAWIAGQGAGSTFGSGTRLTVV.

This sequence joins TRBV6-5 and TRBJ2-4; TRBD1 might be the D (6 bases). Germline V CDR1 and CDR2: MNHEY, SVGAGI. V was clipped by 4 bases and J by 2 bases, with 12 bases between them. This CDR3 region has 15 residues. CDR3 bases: TGTGCCAGCAGTTTGAACAGGGACCCCAAAAACATTCAGTACTTC. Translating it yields CASSLNRDPKNIQYF.

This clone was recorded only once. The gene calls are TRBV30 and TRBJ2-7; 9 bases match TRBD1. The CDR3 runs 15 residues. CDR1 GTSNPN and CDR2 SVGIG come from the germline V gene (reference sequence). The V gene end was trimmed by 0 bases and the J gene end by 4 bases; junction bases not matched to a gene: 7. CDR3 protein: CAWSVLQGAAYEQYF. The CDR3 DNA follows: TGTGCCTGGAGTGTACTACAGGGGGCCGCATACGAGCAGTACTTC.

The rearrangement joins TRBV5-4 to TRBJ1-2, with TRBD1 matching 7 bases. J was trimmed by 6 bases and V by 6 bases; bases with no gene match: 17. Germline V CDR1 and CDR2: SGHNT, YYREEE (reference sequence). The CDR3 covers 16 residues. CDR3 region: CASILADGQGGNGYTF. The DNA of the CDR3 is TGTGCCAGCATCCTGGCCGACGGGCAGGGGGGAAATGGCTACACCTTC.

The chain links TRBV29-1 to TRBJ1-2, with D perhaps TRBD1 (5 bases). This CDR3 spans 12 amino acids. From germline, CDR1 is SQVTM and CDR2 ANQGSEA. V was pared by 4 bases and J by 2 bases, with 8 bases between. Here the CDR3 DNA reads TGCAGCGTTGTACAGGCGAACTATGGCTACACCTTC. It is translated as CSVVQANYGYTF.

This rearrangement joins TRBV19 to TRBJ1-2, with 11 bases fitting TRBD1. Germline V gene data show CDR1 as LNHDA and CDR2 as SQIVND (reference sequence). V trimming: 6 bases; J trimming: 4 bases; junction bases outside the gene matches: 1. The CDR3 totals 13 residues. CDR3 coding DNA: TGTGCCAGTAGGGACAGGGGGCTCTATGGCTACACCTTC. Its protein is CASRDRGLYGYTF.

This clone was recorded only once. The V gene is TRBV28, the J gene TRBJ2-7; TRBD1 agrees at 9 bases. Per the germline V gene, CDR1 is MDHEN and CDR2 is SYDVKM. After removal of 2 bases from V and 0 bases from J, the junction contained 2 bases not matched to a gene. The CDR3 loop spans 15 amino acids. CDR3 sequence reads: CASSLTGGRSYEQYF. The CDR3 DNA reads TGTGCCAGCAGTTTAACAGGGGGCCGCTCCTACGAGCAGTACTTC.

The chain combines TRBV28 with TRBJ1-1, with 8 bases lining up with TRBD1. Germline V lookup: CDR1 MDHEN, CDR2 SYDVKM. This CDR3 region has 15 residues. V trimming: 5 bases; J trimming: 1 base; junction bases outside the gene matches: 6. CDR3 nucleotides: TGTGCCAGCAGTCCCCGACAGGGGAGGAACACTGAAGCTTTCTTT. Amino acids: CASSPRQGRNTEAFF.

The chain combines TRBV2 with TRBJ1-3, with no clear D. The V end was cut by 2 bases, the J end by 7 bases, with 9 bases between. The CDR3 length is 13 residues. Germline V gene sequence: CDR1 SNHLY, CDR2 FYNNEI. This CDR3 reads CASSEQRDNTIYF. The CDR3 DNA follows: TGTGCCAGCAGTGAACAGAGGGATAACACCATATATTTT.

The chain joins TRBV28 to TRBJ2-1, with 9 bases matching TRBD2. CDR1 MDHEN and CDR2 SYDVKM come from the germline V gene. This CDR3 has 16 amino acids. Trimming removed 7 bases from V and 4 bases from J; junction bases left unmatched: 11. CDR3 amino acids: CASTPPRRGGYNEQFF. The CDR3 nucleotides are TGTGCCAGCACCCCGCCCCGGCGGGGGGGGTACAATGAGCAGTTCTTC.

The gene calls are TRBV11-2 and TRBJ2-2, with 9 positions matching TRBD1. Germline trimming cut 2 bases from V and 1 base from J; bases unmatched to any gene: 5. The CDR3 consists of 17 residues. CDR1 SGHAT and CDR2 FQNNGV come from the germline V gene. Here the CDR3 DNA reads TGTGCCAGCAGCTTAAGACCGGGACAGGGGAACACCGGGGAGCTGTTTTTT. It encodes CASSLRPGQGNTGELFF.

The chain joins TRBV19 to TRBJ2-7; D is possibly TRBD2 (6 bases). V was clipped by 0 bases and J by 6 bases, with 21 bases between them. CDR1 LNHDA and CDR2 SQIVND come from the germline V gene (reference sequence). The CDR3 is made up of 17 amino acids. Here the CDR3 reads CASSIDHRGGFHREQYF. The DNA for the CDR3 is TGTGCCAGTAGTATAGATCATCGGGGAGGCTTTCACCGCGAGCAGTACTTC.

Here the CDR3 reads CASSLNTLSEQFF. The CDR3 DNA sequence: TGTGCCAGCTCGCTGAATACCCTGAGTGAGCAGTTCTTC. The chain combines TRBV18 with TRBJ2-1; D ambiguous. Germline loops: CDR1 KGHSH, CDR2 LQKENI. The V and J ends lost 6 bases and 9 bases respectively, with 15 bases between them. This CDR3 spans 13 amino acids.

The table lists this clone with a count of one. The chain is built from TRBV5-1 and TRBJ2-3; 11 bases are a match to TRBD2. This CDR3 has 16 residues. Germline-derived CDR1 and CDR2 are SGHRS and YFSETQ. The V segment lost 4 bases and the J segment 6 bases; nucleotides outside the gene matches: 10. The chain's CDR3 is CASSGPLAGAGDTQYF. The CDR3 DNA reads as TGCGCCAGCAGCGGCCCACTAGCGGGAGCCGGGGATACGCAGTATTTT.

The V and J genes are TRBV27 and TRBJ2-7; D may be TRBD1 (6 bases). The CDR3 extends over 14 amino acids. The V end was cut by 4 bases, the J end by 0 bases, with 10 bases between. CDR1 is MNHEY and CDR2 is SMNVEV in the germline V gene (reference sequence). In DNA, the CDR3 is TGTGCCAGCAGTTCCCGGGACATCTCCTACGAGCAGTACTTC. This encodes CASSSRDISYEQYF.

The CDR3 bases are TGTGCCAGCAGCCCCTTTGGGCAGACCTACGAGCAGTACTTC. The encoded protein is CASSPFGQTYEQYF. V and J are TRBV7-6 and TRBJ2-7; D is unresolved. V was trimmed by 5 bases and J by 2 bases, leaving 13 bases between them. Germline CDR1 reads SGHVS; CDR2 reads FNYEAQ. The CDR3 has 14 residues.

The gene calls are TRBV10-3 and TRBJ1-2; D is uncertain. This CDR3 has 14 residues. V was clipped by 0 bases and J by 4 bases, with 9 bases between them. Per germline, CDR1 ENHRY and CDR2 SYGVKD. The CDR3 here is CAISESPLGYGYTF. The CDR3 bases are TGTGCCATCAGTGAGTCGCCACTAGGCTATGGCTACACCTTC.

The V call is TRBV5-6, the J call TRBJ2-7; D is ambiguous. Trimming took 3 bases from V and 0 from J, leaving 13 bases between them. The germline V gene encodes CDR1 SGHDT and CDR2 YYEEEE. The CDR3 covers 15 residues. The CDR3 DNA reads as TGTGCCAGCAGCTATTTCGAGGCCTTCTCCTACGAGCAGTACTTC. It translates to CASSYFEAFSYEQYF. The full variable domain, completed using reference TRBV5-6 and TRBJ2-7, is DAGVTQSPTHLIKTRGQQVTLRCSPKSGHDTVSWYQQALGQGPQFIFQYYEEEERQRGNFPDRFSGHQFPNYSSELNVNALLLGDSALYLCASSYFEAFSYEQYFGPGTRLTVT.

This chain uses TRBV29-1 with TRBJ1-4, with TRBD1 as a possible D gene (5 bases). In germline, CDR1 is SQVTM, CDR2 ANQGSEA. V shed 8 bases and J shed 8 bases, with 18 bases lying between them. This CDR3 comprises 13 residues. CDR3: CSSGGGRGEKLFF. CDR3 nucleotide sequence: TGCAGCTCTGGGGGAGGGAGAGGGGAAAAACTGTTTTTT.

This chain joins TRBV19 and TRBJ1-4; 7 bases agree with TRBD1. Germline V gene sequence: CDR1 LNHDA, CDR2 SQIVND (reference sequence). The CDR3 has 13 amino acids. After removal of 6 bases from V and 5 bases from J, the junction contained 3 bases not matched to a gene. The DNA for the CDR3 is TGTGCCAGTAGGGGCAGGGGGAATGAAAAACTGTTTTTT. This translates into CASRGRGNEKLFF.